This TCR beta chain is from a study of radiotherapy plus CTLA-4 blockade in lung cancer. Patients in the study, people with chemo-refractory metastatic non-small-cell lung cancer, received focal radiation plus ipilimumab CTLA-4 blockade. TCRdb's table, derived via immunoSEQ multiplex PCR, lists solely in-frame clones and lacks some. The sample consists of fewer than 150,000 clones, about 77% of them appearing once. The CDR3 runs to 14 residues. Trimming at V came to 4 bases and at J to 6 bases, leaving 5 bases not matched to a gene. Looked up from germline, CDR1 is SGHTA and CDR2 is FQGNSA. Notes on this clone: Its cognate antigen is unknown.

The study's findings and limits: Tumor-derived TCR clones expanded in blood after radiotherapy plus ipilimumab. Interferon-beta and early blood T cell clone dynamics reportedly predicted response best.

The source of this sequence is a human donor with non-small cell lung cancer who had a partial response to radiotherapy plus ipilimumab. The sequencing used peripheral blood, collected from a patient treated with radiotherapy plus ipilimumab. The gene calls are TRBV7-2 and TRBJ2-3; TRBD1 agrees at 9 bases. The CDR3 DNA reads as TGTGCCAGCAGCTCCACAGGGGGCTGGGATACGCAGTATTTT. The encoded protein is CASSSTGGWDTQYF.